Listed below are T cell receptor beta chains from one sample, sequenced in a study of cytomegalovirus exposure and HLA in healthy donors. Generated by immunoSEQ multiplex PCR, the TCRdb table keeps only in-frame clones and is missing some. Of about 82,000 clones in the sample, around 76% are singletons; the top ten hold 4.5% to 7%. The sequenced sample consisted of PBMCs. The source of these receptors is a male donor in good health and CMV-seropositive. Each CDR3 is given with its conserved first and last residue. The D gene is left open where the match is weak. Clone size is stated in some rows and not others, as once, few, many or a class when expanded.

>12|NA|TRBJ1-1|NA|TRBV7-9
CASSLSGTEAFF
TGTGCCAGCAGCCTCAGCGGCACTGAAGCTTTCTTT
>15|TRBD1|TRBJ2-3|NA|TRBV9
CASSAGQVRADTQYF
TGTGCCAGCAGCGCCGGACAGGTGAGGGCAGATACGCAGTATTTT
>14|NA|TRBJ2-7|NA|TRBV4-1
CASSQTGASYEQYF
TGCGCCAGCAGCCAGACGGGAGCGTCATACGAGCAGTACTTC
>15|TRBD1|TRBJ1-2|NA|TRBV28
CASSLRTGGGYGYTF
TGTGCCAGCAGTTTGCGGACAGGGGGGGGGTATGGCTACACCTTC
>14|NA|TRBJ1-1|few|TRBV5-5
CASSPTRDDTEAFF
TGTGCCAGCAGCCCGACCAGGGATGACACTGAAGCTTTCTTT
>16|TRBD2|TRBJ2-5|few|TRBV11-1
CASSLLGGGASETQYF
TGTGCCAGCAGCTTATTGGGCGGGGGGGCCTCGGAGACCCAGTACTTC
>12|TRBD2|TRBJ2-7|NA|TRBV28
CATQLAGYEQYF
TGTGCCACCCAACTAGCGGGGTACGAGCAGTACTTC
>15|TRBD1|TRBJ1-6|NA|TRBV4-1
CASSPRQGLNSPLHF
TGCGCCAGCAGCCCTAGACAGGGTCTCAATTCACCCCTCCACTTT
>13|NA|TRBJ2-2|NA|TRBV7-6
CASSFVASGELFF
TGTGCCAGCAGCTTCGTAGCTTCCGGGGAGCTGTTTTTT
>13|NA|TRBJ2-7|NA|TRBV5-1
CASSLASPYEQYF
TGCGCCAGCAGCTTGGCGTCCCCCTACGAGCAGTACTTC
>15|TRBD1|TRBJ1-4|few|TRBV6-1
CASSDDRQGGEKLFF
TGTGCCAGCAGTGACGATCGACAGGGTGGGGAAAAACTGTTTTTT
>12|NA|TRBJ2-7|NA|TRBV2
CASTDTSYEQYF
TGTGCCAGCACAGACACTTCTTACGAGCAGTACTTC
>16|NA|TRBJ1-1|NA|TRBV21-1
CASSKALGSMNTEAFF
TGTGCCAGCAGCAAAGCCCTAGGGAGTATGAACACTGAAGCTTTCTTT
>15|TRBD1|TRBJ1-5|NA|TRBV27
CASSLVGQGTQPQHF
TGTGCCAGCAGTTTAGTCGGACAGGGGACTCAGCCCCAGCATTTT
>14|NA|TRBJ1-2|NA|TRBV28
CASTEGNLRFGYTF
TGTGCCAGCACGGAGGGAAACCTTCGGTTTGGCTACACCTTC
>15|NA|TRBJ1-1|NA|TRBV5-1
CASSLLASINTEAFF
TGCGCCAGCAGCTTGTTAGCCAGCATAAACACTGAAGCTTTCTTT
>13|TRBD2|TRBJ2-1|few|TRBV10-3
CAIKGSGDNEQFF
TGTGCCATCAAGGGTAGCGGGGACAATGAGCAGTTCTTC
>12|NA|TRBJ2-5|NA|TRBV2
CASRGNGGTQYF
TGTGCCAGCAGAGGGAACGGAGGGACCCAGTACTTC
>16|NA|TRBJ2-3|NA|TRBV25-1
CASSDQPGGTTDTQYF
TGTGCCAGCAGTGATCAGCCAGGAGGAACCACAGATACGCAGTATTTT
>13|TRBD1|TRBJ1-1|few|TRBV29-1
CSGEDRLRGEAFF
TGCAGCGGAGAGGACAGGTTGCGCGGTGAAGCTTTCTTT
>13|NA|TRBJ2-7|few|TRBV27
CASSSGSLYEQYF
TGTGCCAGCAGTTCAGGGTCTCTCTACGAGCAGTACTTC
>15|NA|TRBJ2-3|NA|TRBV2
CASRHRTPWADTQYF
TGTGCCAGCAGGCACAGGACCCCCTGGGCAGATACGCAGTATTTT
>14|TRBD2|TRBJ2-7|NA|TRBV7-2
CASSPSGTTYEQYF
TGTGCCAGCAGCCCTAGCGGGACTACCTACGAGCAGTACTTC
>12|NA|TRBJ1-1|NA|TRBV27
CASSRGGPEAFF
TGTGCCAGCAGTCGCGGAGGGCCTGAAGCTTTCTTT
>15|TRBD1|TRBJ1-5|NA|TRBV19
CASSTVTGYGQPQHF
TGTGCCAGTAGTACTGTGACAGGGTACGGTCAGCCCCAGCATTTT
>13|TRBD2|TRBJ2-7|NA|TRBV27
CASMSGREYEQYF
TGTGCCAGCATGAGCGGGAGGGAGTACGAGCAGTACTTC
>14|NA|TRBJ2-1|NA|TRBV4-2
CASSQESGRNEQFF
TGTGCCAGCAGCCAAGAGAGTGGTAGAAATGAGCAGTTCTTC
>16|NA|TRBJ2-1|few|TRBV25-1
CASSESGERSHNEQFF
TGTGCCAGCAGTGAATCTGGGGAGCGGTCTCACAATGAGCAGTTCTTC
>16|NA|TRBJ1-6|NA|TRBV9
CASTPGWGLNNSPLHF
TGTGCCAGCACCCCGGGCTGGGGGCTAAATAATTCACCCCTCCACTTT
>16|TRBD1|TRBJ1-5|NA|TRBV7-9
CASSLTGVTGNQPQHF
TGTGCCAGCAGCCTAACAGGGGTTACTGGCAATCAGCCCCAGCATTTT
>12|NA|TRBJ2-3|few|TRBV6-5
CASSSTADTQYF
TGTGCCAGCAGTTCTACAGCAGATACGCAGTATTTT
>13|NA|TRBJ2-3|NA|TRBV19
CASERTGTDTQYF
TGTGCCAGTGAGAGGACAGGCACAGATACGCAGTATTTT
>13|TRBD1|TRBJ2-1|NA|TRBV18
CASSPGTDNEQFF
TGTGCCAGCTCACCAGGGACAGACAATGAGCAGTTCTTC
>15|TRBD1|TRBJ1-5|NA|TRBV5-1
CASSLTGDTNQPQHF
TGCGCCAGCAGCTTGACAGGGGATACCAATCAGCCCCAGCATTTT
>14|TRBD1|TRBJ2-3|NA|TRBV5-4
CASSRQGYTDTQYF
TGTGCCAGCAGCCGACAGGGATACACAGATACGCAGTATTTT
>17|TRBD2|TRBJ2-1|NA|TRBV28
CASSYTGSGSSYNEQFF
TGTGCCAGCAGTTATACTGGGAGCGGGAGCTCCTACAATGAGCAGTTCTTC
>16|NA|TRBJ2-3|NA|TRBV27
CASSLRQGGGTDTQYF
TGTGCCAGCAGTTTAAGACAGGGAGGCGGCACAGATACGCAGTATTTT